Listed below are T cell receptor beta chains from one sample, sequenced in a study of spatial heterogeneity in lung cancer. TCRdb independently ran MiXCR on the 5' RACE reads; one entry per CDR3 protein. The table includes approximately 70,000 distinct CDR3 sequences, around 9.3% detected once. The material sequenced was PBMCs, taken at follow-up. These receptors originate from a female donor with early-stage non-small cell lung cancer. The CDR3 runs from the conserved cysteine through the conserved F or W. Fields, in order: D gene, clone size, J gene, CDR3 length, V gene, CDR3 DNA, CDR3 protein. D genes are given only for firm matches. Size values are once, few and many counts, or a class for expanded clones, and some rows have none.

- | - | TRBJ1-2 | 13 | TRBV11-2 | TGTGCCAGCAGCTTCAACCAGTTCTATGGCTACACCTTC | CASSFNQFYGYTF
- | - | TRBJ2-7 | 15 | TRBV20-1 | TGCAGTGCTCTCACGGGGGTACTAAGGTCCTACGAGCAGTACTTC | CSALTGVLRSYEQYF
- | - | TRBJ2-6 | 15 | TRBV19 | TGTGCCAGTAGTATCGAAGGGGCTGGGGCCAACGTCCTGACTTTC | CASSIEGAGANVLTF
TRBD1 | - | TRBJ2-7 | 15 | TRBV6-5 | TGTGCCAGCAGTTACGCGGGGACAGGGGAGGACGAGCAGTACTTC | CASSYAGTGEDEQYF
- | - | TRBJ2-3 | 14 | TRBV5-1 | TGCGCCAGCAGCTTCGGACATAACACAGATACGCAGTATTTT | CASSFGHNTDTQYF
TRBD1 | many | TRBJ2-1 | 17 | TRBV3-1 | TGTGCCAGCAGTCAAGATCTAGACAGGGTTATTGTCGATGAGCAGTTCTTC | CASSQDLDRVIVDEQFF
- | many | TRBJ2-1 | 16 | TRBV5-1 | TGCGCCAGCAGCACCCGTTATCAGAGCTCCTACAATGAGCAGTTCTTC | CASSTRYQSSYNEQFF
TRBD1 | many | TRBJ1-1 | 13 | TRBV29-1 | TGCAGCGTTGGGGACAGGGCGGCCACTGAAGCTTTCTTT | CSVGDRAATEAFF
- | few | TRBJ2-3 | 11 | TRBV7-9 | TGTGCCAGCAGTCCCACGCGTACGCAGTATTTT | CASSPTRTQYF
- | many | TRBJ1-3 | 13 | TRBV27 | TGTGCCAGCAGACGGACCTCTGGAAACACCATATATTTT | CASRRTSGNTIYF